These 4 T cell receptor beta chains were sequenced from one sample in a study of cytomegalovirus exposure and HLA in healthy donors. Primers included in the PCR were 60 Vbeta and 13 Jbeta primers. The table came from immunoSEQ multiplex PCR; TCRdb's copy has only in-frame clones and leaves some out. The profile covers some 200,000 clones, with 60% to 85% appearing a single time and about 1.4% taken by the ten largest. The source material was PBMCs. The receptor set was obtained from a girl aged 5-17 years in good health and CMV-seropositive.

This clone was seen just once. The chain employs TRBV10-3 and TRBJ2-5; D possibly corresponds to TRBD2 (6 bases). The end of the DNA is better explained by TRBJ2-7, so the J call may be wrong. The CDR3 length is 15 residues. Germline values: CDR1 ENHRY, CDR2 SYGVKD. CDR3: CAISDIGGDQYEQYF. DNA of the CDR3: TGTGCCATCAGTGATATCGGGGGTGATCAGTACGAGCAGTACTTC.

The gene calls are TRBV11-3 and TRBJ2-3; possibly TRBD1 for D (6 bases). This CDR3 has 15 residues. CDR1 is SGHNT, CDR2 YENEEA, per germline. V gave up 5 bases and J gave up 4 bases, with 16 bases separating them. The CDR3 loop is CASSPRQVLADTQYF. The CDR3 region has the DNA TGTGCCAGCAGCCCACGACAGGTACTGGCAGATACGCAGTATTTT.

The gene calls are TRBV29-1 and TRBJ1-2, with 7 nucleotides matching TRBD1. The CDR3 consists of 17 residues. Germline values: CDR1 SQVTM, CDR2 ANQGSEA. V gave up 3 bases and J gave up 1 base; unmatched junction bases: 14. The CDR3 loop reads CSVDHLPGQNLNYGYTF. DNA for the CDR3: TGCAGCGTTGACCACCTCCCGGGACAGAACCTTAACTATGGCTACACCTTC.

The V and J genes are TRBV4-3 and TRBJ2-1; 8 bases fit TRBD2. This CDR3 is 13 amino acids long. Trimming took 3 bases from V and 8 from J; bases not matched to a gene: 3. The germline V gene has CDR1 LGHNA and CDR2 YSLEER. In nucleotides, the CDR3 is TGCGCCAGCAGCCACTCGACTAGCGATGAGCAGTTCTTC. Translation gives CASSHSTSDEQFF.